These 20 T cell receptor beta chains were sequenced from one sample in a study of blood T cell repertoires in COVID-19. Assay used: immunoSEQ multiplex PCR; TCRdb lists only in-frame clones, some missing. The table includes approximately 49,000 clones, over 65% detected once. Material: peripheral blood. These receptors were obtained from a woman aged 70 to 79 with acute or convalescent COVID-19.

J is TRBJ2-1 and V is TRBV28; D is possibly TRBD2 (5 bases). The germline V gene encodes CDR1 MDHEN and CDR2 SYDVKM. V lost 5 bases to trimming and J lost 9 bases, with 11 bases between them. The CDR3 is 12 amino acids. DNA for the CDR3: TGTGCCAGCAGTATCTCACTAGGTGAGCAGTTCTTC. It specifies CASSISLGEQFF.

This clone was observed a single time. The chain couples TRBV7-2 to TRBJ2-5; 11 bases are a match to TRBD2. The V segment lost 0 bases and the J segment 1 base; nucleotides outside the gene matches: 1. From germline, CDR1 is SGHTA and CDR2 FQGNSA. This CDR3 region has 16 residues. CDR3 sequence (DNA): TGTGCCAGCAGCTTAGCTACTAGCGGGGGCCAAGAGACCCAGTACTTC. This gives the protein CASSLATSGGQETQYF.

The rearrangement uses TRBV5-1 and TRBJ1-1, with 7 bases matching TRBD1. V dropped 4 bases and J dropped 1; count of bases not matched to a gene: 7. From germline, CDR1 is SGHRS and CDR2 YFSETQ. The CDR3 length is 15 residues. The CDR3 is CASSAGQLSNTEAFF. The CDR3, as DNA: TGCGCCAGCAGCGCGGGACAGCTTTCGAACACTGAAGCTTTCTTT.

This CDR3 is CASSPSGRSNGGELFF. CDR3 DNA: TGTGCCAGCAGCCCAAGCGGTAGATCGAATGGCGGGGAGCTGTTTTTT. The chain recombines TRBV7-3 with TRBJ2-2, with a tentative D call TRBD2 (5 bases). CDR1 SGHTA and CDR2 FQGTGA come from the germline V gene. V shed 5 bases and J shed 7 bases, with 20 bases lying between them. This CDR3 has 16 residues.

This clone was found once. This CDR3 is CASSPSRGQPYEKLFF. The CDR3 coding sequence is TGTGCCAGCAGTCCTAGCCGGGGACAACCCTATGAAAAACTGTTTTTT. This chain links TRBV28 with TRBJ1-4, with a tentative D call TRBD1 (6 bases). The CDR3 totals 16 residues. The germline V and J ends were trimmed by 5 bases and 6 bases, with 19 bases remaining between them. Per germline, CDR1 MDHEN and CDR2 SYDVKM.

This CDR3 reads CASRDGRDRDNSPLHF. The CDR3, as DNA: TGTGCCAGCAGAGATGGGCGGGACAGGGATAATTCACCCCTCCACTTT. The rearrangement links TRBV28 to TRBJ1-6, with 9 bases lining up with TRBD1. V lost 6 bases and J lost 5; bases outside the gene matches: 8. This CDR3 region has 16 residues. The germline V gene encodes CDR1 MDHEN and CDR2 SYDVKM.

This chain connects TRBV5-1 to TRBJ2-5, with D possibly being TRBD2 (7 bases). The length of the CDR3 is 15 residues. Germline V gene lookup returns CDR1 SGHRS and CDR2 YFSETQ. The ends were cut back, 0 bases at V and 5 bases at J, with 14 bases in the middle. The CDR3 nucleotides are TGCGCCAGCAGCTTGGAGGGGGGGCCGGGGGAGACCCAGTACTTC. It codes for CASSLEGGPGETQYF.

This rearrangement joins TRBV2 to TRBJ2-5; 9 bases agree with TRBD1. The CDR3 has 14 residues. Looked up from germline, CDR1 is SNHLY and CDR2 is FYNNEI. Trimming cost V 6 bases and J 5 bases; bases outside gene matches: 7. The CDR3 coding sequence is TGTGCCAGCAGCGCGGACAGGGGAGGGGAGACCCAGTACTTC. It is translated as CASSADRGGETQYF.

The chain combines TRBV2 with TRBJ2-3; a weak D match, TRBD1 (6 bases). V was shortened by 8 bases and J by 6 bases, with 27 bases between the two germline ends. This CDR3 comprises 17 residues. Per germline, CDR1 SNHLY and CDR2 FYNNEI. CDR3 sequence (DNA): TGTGCCAGCCGGAGCCCCGGGGACACCCCTGAAAGGGATACGCAGTATTTT. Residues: CASRSPGDTPERDTQYF.

The CDR3 DNA sequence: TGTGCCAGCAGCCAAGAAGGGACAGGGTTTGTTGGCCCCGAGCAGTACTTC. Its protein is CASSQEGTGFVGPEQYF. The rearrangement joins TRBV14 to TRBJ2-7; TRBD1 aligns across 9 bases. The CDR3 covers 17 residues. Germline V gene data show CDR1 as SGHDN and CDR2 as FVKESK. Trimming took 0 bases from V and 6 from J; bases not matched to a gene: 12.

In DNA, the CDR3 is TGTGCCAGCAGCCCTGGACAGGGAGGTTCTAACTATGGCTACACCTTC. It codes for CASSPGQGGSNYGYTF. The chain is built from TRBV6-6 and TRBJ1-2; 8 bases are shared with TRBD1. The CDR3 length is 16 residues. Germline values: CDR1 MNHNY, CDR2 SVGAGI (reference sequence). The V and J ends lost 6 bases and 0 bases, in that order; junction bases with no gene match: 9.

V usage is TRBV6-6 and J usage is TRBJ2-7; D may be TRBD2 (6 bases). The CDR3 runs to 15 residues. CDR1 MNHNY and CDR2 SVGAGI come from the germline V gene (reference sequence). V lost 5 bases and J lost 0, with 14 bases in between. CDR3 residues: CASSLSGTVSYEQYF. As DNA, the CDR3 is TGTGCCAGCAGTCTATCCGGGACTGTCTCCTACGAGCAGTACTTC.

The CDR3, as DNA: TGTGCCAGCAGCCAAGACACCTCGGGGAATGAGCAGTTCTTC. As protein: CASSQDTSGNEQFF. This chain links TRBV3-1 (or the pseudogene TRBV3-2) with TRBJ2-1; TRBD2 is a possible D gene (5 bases). The V gene's germline CDR1 is LGHDT and CDR2 YNNKEL (reference sequence). Trimming removed 0 bases at V and 7 bases at J, with 10 bases between. This CDR3 is built from 14 residues.

The CDR3 bases are TGTGCCAGCAGTTTACGGCCCGCTCAACGGGTCACTGAAGCTTTCTTT. Translated, it gives CASSLRPAQRVTEAFF. The rearrangement links TRBV28 to TRBJ1-1; D remains unclear. Trimming stripped 2 bases from V and 4 bases from J, with 17 bases between. CDR3 length: 16 amino acids. Germline assignment: CDR1 MDHEN and CDR2 SYDVKM.

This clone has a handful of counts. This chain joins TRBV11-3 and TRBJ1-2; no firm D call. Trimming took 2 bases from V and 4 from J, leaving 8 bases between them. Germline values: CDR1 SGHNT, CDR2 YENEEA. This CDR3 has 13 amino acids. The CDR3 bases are TGTGCCAGCAGCTTAAAACGGAGCTATGGCTACACCTTC. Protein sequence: CASSLKRSYGYTF.

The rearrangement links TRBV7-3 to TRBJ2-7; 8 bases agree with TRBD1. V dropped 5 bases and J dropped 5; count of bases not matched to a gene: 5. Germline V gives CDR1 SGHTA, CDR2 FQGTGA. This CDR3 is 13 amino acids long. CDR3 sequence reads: CASSVDRDHEQYF. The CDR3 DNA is TGTGCCAGCAGCGTGGACAGGGATCACGAGCAGTACTTC.

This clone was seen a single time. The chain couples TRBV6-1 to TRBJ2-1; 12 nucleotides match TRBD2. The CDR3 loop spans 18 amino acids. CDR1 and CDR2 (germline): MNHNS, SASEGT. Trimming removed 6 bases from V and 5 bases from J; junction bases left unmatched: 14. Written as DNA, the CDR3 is TGTGCCAGCAGAGAAAGGGGTCTAGCGGGGGGGGAGGACAATGAGCAGTTCTTC. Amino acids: CASRERGLAGGEDNEQFF.

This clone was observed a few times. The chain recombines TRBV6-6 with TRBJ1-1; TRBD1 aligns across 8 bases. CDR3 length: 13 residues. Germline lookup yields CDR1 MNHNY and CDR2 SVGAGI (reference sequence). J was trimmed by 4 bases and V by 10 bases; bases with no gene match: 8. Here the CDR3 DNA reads TGTGCCACCATGACAGGGGAAGGCACTGAAGCTTTCTTT. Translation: CATMTGEGTEAFF.

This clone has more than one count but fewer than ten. CDR3: CSVALTSGDQETQYF. CDR3 nucleotide sequence: TGCAGCGTTGCTTTGACTAGCGGAGACCAAGAGACCCAGTACTTC. This chain uses TRBV29-1 with TRBJ2-5; TRBD2 agrees at 9 bases. Germline assignment: CDR1 SQVTM and CDR2 ANQGSEA. V was clipped by 4 bases and J by 0 bases; unmatched bases: 6. CDR3 size: 15 residues.

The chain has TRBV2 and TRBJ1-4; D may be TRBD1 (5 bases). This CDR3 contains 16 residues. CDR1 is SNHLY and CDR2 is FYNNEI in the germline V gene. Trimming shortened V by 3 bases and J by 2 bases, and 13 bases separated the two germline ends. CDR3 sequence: CASSELMGLTNEKLFF. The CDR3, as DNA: TGTGCCAGCAGTGAGTTGATGGGGCTTACTAATGAAAAACTGTTTTTT. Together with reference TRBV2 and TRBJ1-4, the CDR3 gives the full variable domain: EPEVTQTPSHQVTQMGQEVILRCVPISNHLYFYWYRQILGQKVEFLVSFYNNEISEKSEIFDDQFSVERPDGSNFTLKIRSTKLEDSAMYFCASSELMGLTNEKLFFGSGTQLSVL.